This TCR beta chain was documented in a study of blood T cell repertoires in COVID-19. Turning to the study itself: Researchers got acute and convalescent COVID-19 samples from the United States, Italy and Spain.

As originally analysed: Using reference gene primer amplification, nucleated cell counts were estimated. Clones were sequenced by immunoSEQ multiplex PCR, and TCRdb holds only the in-frame ones, with some missing. V and J calls and clone size come straight from that table; D and trimming were deduced from the DNA. The data hold under 60,000 clones, with more than 85% observed a single time. Sequenced sample: peripheral blood. The origin of this receptor is a man aged 45-65 years with active COVID-19.

CDR3 sequence (DNA): TGTGCCAGCAGTCACAACAGGGCAGGGAAGCATTTT. Translated: CASSHNRAGKHF. The V gene is TRBV7-9, the J gene TRBJ1-5; tentative D call: TRBD1 (6 bases). Germline lookup yields CDR1 SEHNR and CDR2 FQNEAQ (reference sequence). Trimming removed 6 bases at V and 14 bases at J, with 17 bases between. The CDR3 loop spans 12 amino acids.